These 6 T cell receptor beta chains were all obtained from the same sample, sequenced in a study of spatial heterogeneity in lung cancer. Regarding the study as a whole: Tumor mutation counts were tracked by expanded intratumoral alpha and beta TCR counts.

The antigens for these receptors are not known. Time point of the sample: sample taken at primary tumor resection. TCRdb itself ran the 5' RACE reads through MiXCR, one entry per CDR3 protein. This sample has 8,000 to 10,000 distinct CDR3 sequences, with about 9% found just once. Sequencing was performed on lung tumor tissue, taken at surgery. Receptors were obtained from a female donor with early-stage non-small cell lung cancer.

This clonotype showed up just a few times. CDR3 loop: CAWRAGVVGRYNEQFF. The CDR3 DNA reads TGTGCCTGGAGGGCGGGGGTTGTAGGCAGATACAATGAGCAGTTCTTC. The J gene is TRBJ2-1, the V gene TRBV30, with 7 bases lining up with TRBD2. Germline CDR1 and CDR2: GTSNPN and SVGIG (reference sequence). This CDR3 contains 16 residues. V lost 3 bases, J lost 4 bases, and 12 bases stayed unmatched.

This clonotype turned up a few times. The chain recombines TRBV2 with TRBJ1-1, with D possibly matching TRBD1 (5 bases). The CDR3 runs 12 residues. Looked up from germline, CDR1 is SNHLY and CDR2 is FYNNEI. V lost 3 bases and J lost 6, with 8 bases in between. The CDR3 nucleotides read TGTGCCAGCAGTGATAGACAGTCTGAAGCTTTCTTT. Its protein is CASSDRQSEAFF.

This clonotype appeared a few times. The V and J genes are TRBV28 and TRBJ2-3; 9 bases are shared with TRBD2. The CDR3 totals 15 residues. CDR1 is MDHEN, CDR2 SYDVKM, per germline. The junction had 12 bases not matched to a gene; V was cut back by 6 bases and J by 8 bases. CDR3 protein: CASSSEAGGTGTQYF. DNA of the CDR3: TGTGCCAGCAGCTCTGAAGCGGGGGGTACGGGTACGCAGTATTTT.

This sequence joins TRBV7-3 and TRBJ2-3, with TRBD1 matching 8 bases. Trimming took 5 bases from V and 2 from J; bases not matched to a gene: 6. CDR3 length: 15 amino acids. CDR1 and CDR2 (germline): SGHTA, FQGTGA. CDR3 sequence (DNA): TGTGCCAGCAGCCTGGACAGGGATTACACAGATACGCAGTATTTT. Amino acids: CASSLDRDYTDTQYF.

This clonotype was seen a single time. A much larger clone sits a single nucleotide away, making a read error possible. This chain joins TRBV2 and TRBJ2-5, with 7 bases fitting TRBD2. The germline V gene has CDR1 SNHLY and CDR2 FYNNEI. This CDR3 contains 14 residues. Trimming removed 6 bases from V and 3 bases from J; junction bases left unmatched: 7. CDR3: CASSPRLAKETQYF. As DNA, the CDR3 is TGTGCCAGCAGCCCGCGACTAGCTAAAGAGACCCAGTACTTC.

The chain links TRBV4-1 to TRBJ1-2, with D uncertain. The germline V gene has CDR1 MGHRA and CDR2 YSYEKL. The CDR3 is 13 amino acids. V lost 0 bases to trimming and J lost 4 bases, with 6 bases between them. CDR3 sequence (DNA): TGCGCCAGCAGCCAAGATGCAGGCTATGGCTACACCTTC. Its protein is CASSQDAGYGYTF.